Each of the 10 T cell receptor beta chains below was sequenced from the same sample in a study of shared clonotypes between healthy human individuals. Clones were sequenced by immunoSEQ multiplex PCR, and TCRdb holds only the in-frame ones, with some missing. The sample includes roughly 2,000,000 clones, about 95% seen only once; the top ten take 0.9% to 1.5%. Naive CD8 cells lacked CD45RO, underwent positive selection for CCR7 and left out terminally differentiated effector memory CD45RA+ cells. Sequenced: naive CD8+ T cells sorted from blood. The receptor set was obtained from a man in his late teens or twenties in good health.

To note about this clone: The sample carries other DNA sequences with the same CDR3. The gene calls are TRBV5-4 and TRBJ2-7, with D unresolved. This CDR3 is built from 12 residues. Trimming took off 3 bases at V and 6 bases at J, with 10 bases between the two ends. The germline V gene has CDR1 SGHNT and CDR2 YYREEE (reference sequence). The CDR3: CASSSGGAEQYF. Written as DNA, the CDR3 is TGTGCCAGCAGCTCCGGTGGAGCCGAGCAGTACTTC.

The J gene is TRBJ1-2, the V gene TRBV4-3; 9 nucleotides line up with TRBD1. V lost 1 base, J lost 8 bases, and 5 bases stayed unmatched. This CDR3 comprises 14 residues. The germline CDR1 and CDR2 sequences are LGHNA and YSLEER. The CDR3 DNA follows: TGCGCCAGCAGCCAAGGGACAGGGGCTAGCGGCTACACCTTC. This encodes CASSQGTGASGYTF.

A note on this clone: Other DNA variants within this sample encode the same CDR3. The genes are TRBV28 and TRBJ2-2; 7 bases are a match to TRBD2. The germline CDR1 and CDR2 sequences are MDHEN and SYDVKM. Unmatched junction bases numbered 4, after V lost 6 bases and J lost 6 bases. The CDR3 is made up of 13 amino acids. The CDR3 is CASSLGGAGELFF. DNA of the CDR3: TGTGCCAGCAGCCTGGGGGGGGCCGGGGAGCTGTTTTTT.

The chain couples TRBV14 to TRBJ2-5, with 9 bases lining up with TRBD2. Per germline, CDR1 SGHDN and CDR2 FVKESK. The CDR3 spans 15 residues. V trimming: 2 bases; J trimming: 2 bases; junction bases outside the gene matches: 3. CDR3 protein: CASSQLGLAQETQYF. Here the CDR3 DNA reads TGTGCCAGCAGCCAATTGGGACTAGCTCAAGAGACCCAGTACTTC.

The chain is built from TRBV28 and TRBJ2-1; D gene uncertain. Germline assignment: CDR1 MDHEN and CDR2 SYDVKM. V dropped 1 base and J dropped 9 bases, with 10 bases sitting between them. This CDR3 is built from 13 residues. DNA for the CDR3: TGTGCCAGCAGTTTATCTGCTGTGTCTGAGCAGTTCTTC. Residues: CASSLSAVSEQFF. Together with reference TRBV28 and TRBJ2-1, the CDR3 gives the full variable domain: DVKVTQSSRYLVKRTGEKVFLECVQDMDHENMFWYRQDPGLGLRLIYFSYDVKMKEKGDIPEGYSVSREKKERFSLILESASTNQTSMYLCASSLSAVSEQFFGPGTRLTVL.

The rearrangement joins TRBV19 to TRBJ2-3; D unclear. CDR1 is LNHDA and CDR2 is SQIVND in the germline V gene (reference sequence). V shed 3 bases and J shed 0 bases, with 7 bases lying between them. The length of the CDR3 is 14 residues. The CDR3 is CASSIQGSTDTQYF. DNA for the CDR3: TGTGCCAGTAGTATCCAAGGGAGCACAGATACGCAGTATTTT.

V gene TRBV19 combines with J gene TRBJ1-5; 9 bases line up with TRBD1. The CDR3 sequence is 16 residues long. Per germline, CDR1 LNHDA and CDR2 SQIVND (reference sequence). Trimming at V came to 6 bases and at J to 2 bases, leaving 8 bases not matched to a gene. CDR3 sequence (DNA): TGTGCCAGTAGCCCAGAACAGGGGGCTGGCAATCAGCCCCAGCATTTT. Translation: CASSPEQGAGNQPQHF.

The chain uses TRBV6-5 and TRBJ1-2; TRBD1 matches at 7 bases. Germline values: CDR1 MNHEY, CDR2 SVGAGI. The CDR3 totals 16 residues. With 2 bases clipped from V and 3 bases from J, the junction kept 9 bases outside the gene matches. The CDR3 DNA is TGTGCCAGCAGTTACGGGGAAACGGGACAGCACTATGGCTACACCTTC. It is translated as CASSYGETGQHYGYTF.

The CDR3 protein is CASSPGQGESEQYF. The CDR3 DNA follows: TGCGCCAGCAGCCCCGGACAGGGGGAAAGCGAGCAGTACTTC. The chain combines TRBV4-1 with TRBJ2-7; 10 positions agree with TRBD1. This CDR3 comprises 14 residues. In germline, CDR1 is MGHRA, CDR2 YSYEKL. V dropped 4 bases and J dropped 6; count of bases not matched to a gene: 6.

The chain couples TRBV13 to TRBJ2-3; D is perhaps TRBD1 or TRBD2 (5 bases each). This CDR3 has 12 amino acids. Germline V gives CDR1 PRHDT, CDR2 FYEKMQ (reference sequence). V dropped 5 bases and J dropped 6 bases, with 9 bases sitting between them. In DNA, the CDR3 is TGTGCCAGCAGCCCAGAGGGGGATACGCAGTATTTT. Its protein product is CASSPEGDTQYF.